The sequence of this TCR beta chain was determined in a study of blood T cell repertoires in COVID-19. Study-wide context: The origin of the acute and convalescent COVID-19 samples was the United States, Italy and Spain. T cells, B-cell-depleted T cells, or PBMCs supplied cDNA or gDNA.

Here immunoSEQ multiplex PCR was the method, and the copy in TCRdb shows in-frame clones only, minus some. The table shows about 410,000 clones, with around 86% occurring only once. V was shortened by 1 base and J by 2 bases, with 14 bases between the two germline ends. The CDR3 contains 16 residues. CDR1 and CDR2 from the germline V gene are SGDLS and YYNGEE. Sample: peripheral blood. This chain joins TRBV9 and TRBJ2-3; tentative D call: TRBD2 (5 bases). This TCR came from a woman aged 25 to 39 with active or convalescent COVID-19. CDR3 region: CASSVRSGRYTDTQYF. CDR3 DNA sequence: TGTGCCAGCAGCGTACGTTCGGGGAGATACACAGATACGCAGTATTTT.